The sequence of this T cell receptor beta chain was determined in a study of blood T cell repertoires in COVID-19 (dated by TCRdb to 2019 to 2021). Study-level background: Collaborator samples came from the United States, Italy and Spain and covered acute and convalescent phases of COVID-19. The material from the prospective study consisted of cDNA or gDNA derived from T cells, B-cell-depleted T cells, or PBMCs. The repertoires were released in a freely available public database intended as a resource for research on the immune response to SARS-CoV-2. HLA class I and class II types, where available, came from metadata supplied by the sample provider rather than from assay-based typing. Nearly every sample came with metadata listing a de-identified subject ID, COVID-19 status, age in years and sex. The samples were drawn from two sources: the first 160 participants of the ongoing ImmuneRACE study, and some 1,300 subjects contributed by 6 global collaborators. The dataset comprised deeply sampled blood TCRbeta repertoires from subjects exposed to, actively infected with, or recovered from COVID-19.

The immunoSEQ Assay, a bias-controlled multiplex PCR, was used to amplify TCRbeta CDR3 regions from genomic DNA. Regarding the original processing steps: The number of nucleated cells in each sample was estimated by amplification of reference gene primers within the assay. To quantify the absolute abundance of each unique TCRbeta CDR3 rearrangement, sequence reads were collapsed and filtered. Productive Simpson clonality was computed per sample as the square root of Simpson's diversity index over productive rearrangements. TCRdb re-hosts the immuneACCESS table, in-frame sequences only. Its copies lack some clones; in the studies checked, an unresolved V gene accounts for under half of them, and the cause for the rest is not known. Clone size and the V and J calls come from that table; the DNA yielded D and trimming. The sample table contains over 60,000 clones; only one count was recorded for 80% to 85% of them. The ten largest clones add up to 9.2% of the sample.

The collaborating institutions used their own protocols to collect whole blood in K2EDTA tubes. Collaborator samples were shipped for TCRbeta analysis as frozen whole blood, isolated PBMCs, or DNA extracted from either sample type. What the research found in general, with its limitations: How much clinical and demographic metadata was included differed by source and by participant, and the metadata was provided uncurated.

Taken from the germline V gene (reference sequence), the CDR1 and CDR2 loops are PRHDT and FYEKMQ. V is cut by 3 bases and J by 10 bases, and the space between the germline ends is 13 bases. Taken from cysteine to phenylalanine, the CDR3 has 13 residues. Left in the record is the CDR3 DNA by itself, 39 bases read in frame from the first base. To note about this clone: No cognate antigen has been identified for it. No base quality information exists; no much larger clone differs at one position.

The clonotype originates from a human donor in a cohort sampled during active COVID-19. The material sequenced was peripheral blood. Here the chain combines TRBV13 and TRBJ2-1; TRBD2 might be the D gene, on 6 matching bases. This receptor carries the CDR3 CASSFFGRGEQFF. In nucleotides, the sequence is TGTGCCAGCAGCTTTTTCGGGAGAGGGGAGCAGTTCTTC.